This TCR beta chain was obtained from a study of vaccination and CD4 T cells after COVID-19. For the study at large: According to the study, participants were given two doses of BNT162b2 or mRNA-1273 vaccine. Blood was drawn a median roughly 68 days post second dose, range 14 to 241. The study's findings and limits: Sampling was limited to relatively few convalescent patients, with no early post-infection timepoints studied. Of the reactive clones in convalescent patients, a median around 83% showed up only post-vaccination.

Comment on this clonotype: Its antigen is currently unknown.

Scientists ran DNA taken from cultured CD4+ T cells through the Oncomine TCR Beta short-read assay for sequencing. Each CDR3 protein is one row after TCRdb ran MiXCR on the PCR reads. Found here are almost 20,000 distinct CDR3 sequences, over 40% of them singletons; the top ten hold roughly 8.8%. Treatment: approximately 9-day PBMC culture with coronavirus spike peptide pools or control peptides (ViraFEST assay). The germline gives CDR1 LNHDA, CDR2 SQIVND (reference sequence). The CDR3 totals 16 residues. V was trimmed by 4 bases and J by 5 bases, leaving 18 bases between them. The clonotype originates from a human donor who had recovered from COVID-19. The specimen sequenced was CD4+ T cells from blood, cultured in vitro. This chain connects TRBV19 to TRBJ1-5; tentative D call: TRBD1 (6 bases). Here the CDR3 reads CASSTTRGGYDQPQHF. The CDR3 bases are TGTGCCAGTAGTACCACCCGAGGGGGGTACGATCAGCCCCAGCATTTT.